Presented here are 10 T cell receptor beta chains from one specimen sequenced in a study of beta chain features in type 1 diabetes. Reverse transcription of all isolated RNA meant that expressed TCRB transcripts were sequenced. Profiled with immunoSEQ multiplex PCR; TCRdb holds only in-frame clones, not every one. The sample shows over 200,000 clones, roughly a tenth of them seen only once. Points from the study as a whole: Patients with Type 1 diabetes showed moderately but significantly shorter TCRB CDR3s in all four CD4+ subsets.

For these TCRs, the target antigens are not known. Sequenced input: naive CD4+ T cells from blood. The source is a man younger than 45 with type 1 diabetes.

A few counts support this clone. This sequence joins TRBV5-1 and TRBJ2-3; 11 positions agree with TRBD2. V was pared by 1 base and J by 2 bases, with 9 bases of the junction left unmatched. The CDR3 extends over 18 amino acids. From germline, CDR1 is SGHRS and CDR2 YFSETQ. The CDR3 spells CASSLRPSGLAVTDTQYF. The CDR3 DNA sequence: TGCGCCAGCAGCTTGCGGCCCTCGGGACTAGCGGTCACAGATACGCAGTATTTT.

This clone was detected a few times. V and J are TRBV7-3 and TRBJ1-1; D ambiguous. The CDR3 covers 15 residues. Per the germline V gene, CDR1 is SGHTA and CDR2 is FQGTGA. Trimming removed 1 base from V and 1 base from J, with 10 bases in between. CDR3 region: CASSLIDGPNTEAFF. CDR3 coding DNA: TGTGCCAGCAGCTTAATCGATGGGCCGAACACTGAAGCTTTCTTT.

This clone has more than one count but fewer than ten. CDR3 sequence reads: CASSILAGSSYNEQFF. CDR3 DNA sequence: TGTGCCAGCAGCATACTAGCGGGGAGCTCCTACAATGAGCAGTTCTTC. This chain joins TRBV5-8 and TRBJ2-1; TRBD2 matches at 10 bases. This CDR3 contains 16 residues. After removal of 4 bases from V and 0 bases from J, the junction contained 4 bases not matched to a gene. Germline V gene data show CDR1 as SGHTS and CDR2 as YDEGEE.

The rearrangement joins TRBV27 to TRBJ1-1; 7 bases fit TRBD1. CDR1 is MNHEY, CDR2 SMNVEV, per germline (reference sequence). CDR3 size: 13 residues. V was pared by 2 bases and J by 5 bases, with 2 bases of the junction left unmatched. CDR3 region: CASSLKGATEAFF. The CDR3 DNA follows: TGTGCCAGCAGTTTAAAGGGGGCAACTGAAGCTTTCTTT.

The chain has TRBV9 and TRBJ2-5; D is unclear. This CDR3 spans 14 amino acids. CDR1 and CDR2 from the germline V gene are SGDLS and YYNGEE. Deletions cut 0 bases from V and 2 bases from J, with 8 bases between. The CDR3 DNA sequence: TGTGCCAGCAGCGTAGGCCCAACACAAGAGACCCAGTACTTC. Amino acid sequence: CASSVGPTQETQYF.

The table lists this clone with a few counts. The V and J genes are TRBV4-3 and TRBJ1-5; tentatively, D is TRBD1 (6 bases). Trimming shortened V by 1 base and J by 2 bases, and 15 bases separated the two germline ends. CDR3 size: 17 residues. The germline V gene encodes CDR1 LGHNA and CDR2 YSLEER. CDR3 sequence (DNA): TGCGCCAGCAGCCAAGCTCTCGGGGGGGCTGGCAATCAGCCCCAGCATTTT. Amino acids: CASSQALGGAGNQPQHF.

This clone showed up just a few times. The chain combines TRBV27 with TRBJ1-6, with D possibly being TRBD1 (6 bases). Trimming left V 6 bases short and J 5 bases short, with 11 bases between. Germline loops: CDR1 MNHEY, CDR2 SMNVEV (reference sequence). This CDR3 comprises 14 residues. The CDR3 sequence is CASRSRQDNSPLHF. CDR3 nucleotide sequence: TGTGCCAGCAGGTCGAGACAGGATAATTCACCCCTCCACTTT.

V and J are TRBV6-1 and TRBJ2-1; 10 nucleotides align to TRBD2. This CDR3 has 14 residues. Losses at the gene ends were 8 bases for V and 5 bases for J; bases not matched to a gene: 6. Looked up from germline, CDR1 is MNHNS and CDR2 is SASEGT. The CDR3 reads CASERGGVNNEQFF. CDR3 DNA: TGTGCCAGCGAGCGGGGGGGGGTGAACAATGAGCAGTTCTTC.

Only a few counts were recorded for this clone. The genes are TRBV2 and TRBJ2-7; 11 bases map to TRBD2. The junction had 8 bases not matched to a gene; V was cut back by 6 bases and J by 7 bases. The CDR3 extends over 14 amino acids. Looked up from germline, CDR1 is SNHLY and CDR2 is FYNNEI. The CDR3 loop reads CASRTTSGGREQYF. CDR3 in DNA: TGTGCCAGCAGGACTACTAGCGGGGGAAGAGAGCAGTACTTC.

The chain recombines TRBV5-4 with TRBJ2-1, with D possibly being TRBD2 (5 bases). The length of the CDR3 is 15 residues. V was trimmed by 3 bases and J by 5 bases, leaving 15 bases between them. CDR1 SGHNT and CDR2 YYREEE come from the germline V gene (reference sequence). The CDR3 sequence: CASSSSPGGDNEQFF. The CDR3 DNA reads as TGTGCCAGCAGCTCAAGCCCCGGAGGCGACAATGAGCAGTTCTTC. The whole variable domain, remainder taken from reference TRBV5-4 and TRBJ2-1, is ETGVTQSPTHLIKTRGQQVTLRCSSQSGHNTVSWYQQALGQGPQFIFQYYREEENGRGNFPPRFSGLQFPNYSSELNVNALELDDSALYLCASSSSPGGDNEQFFGPGTRLTVL.